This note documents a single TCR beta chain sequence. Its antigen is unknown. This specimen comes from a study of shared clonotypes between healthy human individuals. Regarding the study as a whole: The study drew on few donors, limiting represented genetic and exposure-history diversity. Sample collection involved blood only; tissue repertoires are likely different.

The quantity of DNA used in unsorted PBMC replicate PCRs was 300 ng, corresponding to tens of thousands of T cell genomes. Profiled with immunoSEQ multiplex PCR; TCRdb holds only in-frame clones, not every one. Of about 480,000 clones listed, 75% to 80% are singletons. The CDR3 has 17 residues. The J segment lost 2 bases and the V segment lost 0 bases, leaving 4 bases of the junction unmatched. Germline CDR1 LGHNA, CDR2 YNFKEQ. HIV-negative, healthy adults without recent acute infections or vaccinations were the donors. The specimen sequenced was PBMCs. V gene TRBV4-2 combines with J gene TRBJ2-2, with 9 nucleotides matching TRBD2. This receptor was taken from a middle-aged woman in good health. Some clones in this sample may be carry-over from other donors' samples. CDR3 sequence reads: CASSQEGLAFNTGELFF. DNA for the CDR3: TGTGCCAGCAGCCAAGAAGGACTAGCGTTTAACACCGGGGAGCTGTTTTTT.